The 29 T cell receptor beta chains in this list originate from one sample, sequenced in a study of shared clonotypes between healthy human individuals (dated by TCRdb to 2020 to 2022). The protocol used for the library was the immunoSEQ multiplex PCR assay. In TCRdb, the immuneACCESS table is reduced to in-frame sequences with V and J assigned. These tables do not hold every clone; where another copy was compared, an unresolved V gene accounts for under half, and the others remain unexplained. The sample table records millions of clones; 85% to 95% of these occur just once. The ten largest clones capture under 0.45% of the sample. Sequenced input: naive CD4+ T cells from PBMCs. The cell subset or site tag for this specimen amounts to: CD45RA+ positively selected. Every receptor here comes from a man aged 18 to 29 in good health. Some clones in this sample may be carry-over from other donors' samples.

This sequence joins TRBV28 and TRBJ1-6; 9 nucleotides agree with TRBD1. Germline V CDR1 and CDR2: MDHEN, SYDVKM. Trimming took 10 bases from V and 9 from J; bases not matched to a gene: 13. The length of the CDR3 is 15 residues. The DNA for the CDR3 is TGTGCCACCACGAAAGGGGACAGGGAGGCTTCACCCCTCCACTTT. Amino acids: CATTKGDREASPLHF.

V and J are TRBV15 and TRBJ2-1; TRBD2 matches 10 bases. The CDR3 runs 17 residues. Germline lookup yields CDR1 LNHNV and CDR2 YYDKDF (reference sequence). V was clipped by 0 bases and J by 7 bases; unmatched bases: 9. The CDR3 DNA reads TGTGCCACCAGCAGAGAGCTTGGACTAGCGGCTAGTAATGAGCAGTTCTTC. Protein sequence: CATSRELGLAASNEQFF.

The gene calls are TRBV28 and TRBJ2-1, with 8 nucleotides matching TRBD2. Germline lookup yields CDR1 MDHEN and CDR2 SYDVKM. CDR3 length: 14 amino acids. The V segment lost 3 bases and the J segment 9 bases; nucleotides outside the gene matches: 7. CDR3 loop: CASSFRAGVGEQFF. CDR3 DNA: TGTGCCAGCAGTTTCCGAGCGGGAGTGGGTGAGCAGTTCTTC.

CDR3 amino acids: CASTPRHYGYTF. DNA for the CDR3: TGTGCCAGCACCCCGCGGCACTATGGCTACACCTTC. The J gene is TRBJ1-2, the V gene TRBV28; D is unclear. Trimming stripped 7 bases from V and 3 bases from J, with 9 bases between. The CDR3 loop spans 12 amino acids. Germline V gene sequence: CDR1 MDHEN, CDR2 SYDVKM.

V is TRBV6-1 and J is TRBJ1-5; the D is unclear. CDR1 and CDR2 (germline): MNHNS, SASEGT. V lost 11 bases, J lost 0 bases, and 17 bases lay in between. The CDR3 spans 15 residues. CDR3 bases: TGTGCCGCGGAGGGCAGAATTAATAGCAATCAGCCCCAGCATTTT. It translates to CAAEGRINSNQPQHF.

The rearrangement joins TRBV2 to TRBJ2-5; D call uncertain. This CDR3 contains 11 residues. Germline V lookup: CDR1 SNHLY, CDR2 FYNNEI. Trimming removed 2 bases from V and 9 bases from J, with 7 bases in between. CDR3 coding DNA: TGTGCCAGCAGTGAACCAACGTCCCAGTACTTC. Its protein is CASSEPTSQYF.

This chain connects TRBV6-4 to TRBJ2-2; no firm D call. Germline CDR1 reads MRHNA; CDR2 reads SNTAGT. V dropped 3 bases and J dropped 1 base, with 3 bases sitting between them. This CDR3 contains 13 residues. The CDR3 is CASSEENTGELFF. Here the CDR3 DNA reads TGTGCCAGCAGTGAAGAGAACACCGGGGAGCTGTTTTTT.

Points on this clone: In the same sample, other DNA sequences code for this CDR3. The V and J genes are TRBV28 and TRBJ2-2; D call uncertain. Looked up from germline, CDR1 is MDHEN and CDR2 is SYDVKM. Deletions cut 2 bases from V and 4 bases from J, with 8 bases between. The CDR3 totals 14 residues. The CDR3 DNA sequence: TGTGCCAGCAGTTTAAATGGATTCACCGGGGAGCTGTTTTTT. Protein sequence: CASSLNGFTGELFF.

CDR3 in DNA: TGTGCCAGCAGCTTAAATGGGGCTTTCGGCTCTGGAAACACCATATATTTT. Translating gives CASSLNGAFGSGNTIYF. The chain joins TRBV7-3 to TRBJ1-3, with D tentatively TRBD1 (5 bases). In germline, CDR1 is SGHTA, CDR2 FQGTGA. CDR3 size: 17 residues. Deletions cut 1 base from V and 0 bases from J, with 13 bases between.

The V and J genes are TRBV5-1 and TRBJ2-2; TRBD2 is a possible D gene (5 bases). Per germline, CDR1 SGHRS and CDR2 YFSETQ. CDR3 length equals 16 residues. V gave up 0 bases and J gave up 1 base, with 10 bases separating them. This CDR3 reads CASSLGGTRNTGELFF. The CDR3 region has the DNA TGCGCCAGCAGCTTGGGGGGAACTAGGAACACCGGGGAGCTGTTTTTT. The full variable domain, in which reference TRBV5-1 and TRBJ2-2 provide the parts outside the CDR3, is KAGVTQTPRYLIKTRGQQVTLSCSPISGHRSVSWYQQTPGQGLQFLFEYFSETQRNKGNFPGRFSGRQFSNSRSEMNVSTLELGDSALYLCASSLGGTRNTGELFFGEGSRLTVL.

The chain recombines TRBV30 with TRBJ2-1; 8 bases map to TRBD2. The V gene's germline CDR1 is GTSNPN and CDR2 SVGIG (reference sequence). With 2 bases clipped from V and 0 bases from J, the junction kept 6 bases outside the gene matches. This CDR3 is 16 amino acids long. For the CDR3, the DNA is TGTGCCTGGAGTCCGGGGGGGGCAAGCTCCTACAATGAGCAGTTCTTC. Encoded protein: CAWSPGGASSYNEQFF.

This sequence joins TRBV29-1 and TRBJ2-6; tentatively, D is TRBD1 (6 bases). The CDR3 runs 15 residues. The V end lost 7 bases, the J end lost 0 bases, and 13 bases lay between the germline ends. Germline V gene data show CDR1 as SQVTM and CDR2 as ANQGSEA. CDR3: CSALGADSGANVLTF. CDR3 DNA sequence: TGCAGCGCCCTGGGGGCTGACTCTGGGGCCAACGTCCTGACTTTC.

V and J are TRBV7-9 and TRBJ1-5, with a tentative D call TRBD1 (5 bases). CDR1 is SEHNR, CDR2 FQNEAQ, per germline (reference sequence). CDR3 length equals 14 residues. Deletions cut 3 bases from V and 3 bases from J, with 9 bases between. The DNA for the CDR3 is TGTGCCAGCAGCTTGGGGGATGTCAATCAGCCCCAGCATTTT. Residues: CASSLGDVNQPQHF.

CDR3 coding DNA: TGTGCCAGCAGCCCTGAGGAGTACAATGAGCAGTTCTTC. This gives the protein CASSPEEYNEQFF. The chain is built from TRBV5-4 and TRBJ2-1; D uncertain. V lost 4 bases, J lost 4 bases, and 9 bases lay in between. Germline V CDR1 and CDR2: SGHNT, YYREEE (reference sequence). The length of the CDR3 is 13 residues.

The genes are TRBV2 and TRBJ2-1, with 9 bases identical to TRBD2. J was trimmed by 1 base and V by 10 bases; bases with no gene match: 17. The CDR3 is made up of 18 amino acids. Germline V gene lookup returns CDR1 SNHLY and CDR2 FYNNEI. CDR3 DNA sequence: TGTGCCACCTCCTTGCGGGAACTAGCGGGTCATTCCTACAATGAGCAGTTCTTC. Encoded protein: CATSLRELAGHSYNEQFF. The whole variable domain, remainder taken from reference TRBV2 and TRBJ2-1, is EPEVTQTPSHQVTQMGQEVILRCVPISNHLYFYWYRQILGQKVEFLVSFYNNEISEKSEIFDDQFSVERPDGSNFTLKIRSTKLEDSAMYFCATSLRELAGHSYNEQFFGPGTRLTVL.

The CDR3 loop is CASSLSGVTTDTQYF. The CDR3 region has the DNA TGTGCCAGCAGCTTGTCGGGGGTCACCACAGATACGCAGTATTTT. The V gene is TRBV7-3, the J gene TRBJ2-3, with a weak D call TRBD2 (6 bases). V was pared by 3 bases and J by 2 bases, with 12 bases between. The CDR3 contains 15 residues. CDR1 is SGHTA and CDR2 is FQGTGA in the germline V gene.

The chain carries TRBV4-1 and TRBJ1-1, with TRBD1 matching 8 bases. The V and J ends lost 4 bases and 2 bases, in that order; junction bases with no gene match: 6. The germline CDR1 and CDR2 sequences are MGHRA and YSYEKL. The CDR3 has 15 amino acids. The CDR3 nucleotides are TGCGCCAGCAGCCGGATCGGACAGGGAAACACTGAAGCTTTCTTT. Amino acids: CASSRIGQGNTEAFF.

The CDR3 nucleotides are TGCGCCAGCAGTAGGGGGAGGGGTCTTCTGGACAATGAGCAGTTCTTC. Translated, it gives CASSRGRGLLDNEQFF. The V gene is TRBV5-1, the J gene TRBJ2-1; D may be TRBD2 (7 bases). Germline CDR1 is SGHRS and CDR2 is YFSETQ. The V gene lost 5 bases and the J gene lost 5 bases, with 20 bases spanning the gap. The CDR3 contains 16 residues.

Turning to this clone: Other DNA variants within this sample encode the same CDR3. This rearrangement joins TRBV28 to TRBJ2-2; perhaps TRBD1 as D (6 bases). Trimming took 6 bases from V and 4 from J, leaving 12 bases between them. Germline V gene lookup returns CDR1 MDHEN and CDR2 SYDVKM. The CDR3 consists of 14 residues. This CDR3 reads CASSPPGATGELFF. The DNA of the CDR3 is TGTGCCAGCAGCCCTCCAGGGGCCACCGGGGAGCTGTTTTTT. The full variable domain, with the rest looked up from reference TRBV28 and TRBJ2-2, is DVKVTQSSRYLVKRTGEKVFLECVQDMDHENMFWYRQDPGLGLRLIYFSYDVKMKEKGDIPEGYSVSREKKERFSLILESASTNQTSMYLCASSPPGATGELFFGEGSRLTVL.

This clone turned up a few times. DNA of the CDR3: TGCGCCAGCAGCCAAGGAAACAGGGGGCTAGAAAAACTGTTTTTT. It encodes CASSQGNRGLEKLFF. The V and J genes are TRBV4-3 and TRBJ1-4; TRBD1 aligns across 9 bases. Germline lookup yields CDR1 LGHNA and CDR2 YSLEER. The CDR3 covers 15 residues. V lost 1 base to trimming and J lost 8 bases; unmatched junction nucleotides: 5.

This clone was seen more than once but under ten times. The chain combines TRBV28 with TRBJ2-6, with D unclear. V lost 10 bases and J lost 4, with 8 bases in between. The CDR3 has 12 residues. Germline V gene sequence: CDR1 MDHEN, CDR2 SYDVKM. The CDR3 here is CATVGGANVLTF. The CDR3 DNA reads TGTGCCACTGTTGGGGGGGCCAACGTCCTGACTTTC. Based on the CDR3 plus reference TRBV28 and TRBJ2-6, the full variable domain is DVKVTQSSRYLVKRTGEKVFLECVQDMDHENMFWYRQDPGLGLRLIYFSYDVKMKEKGDIPEGYSVSREKKERFSLILESASTNQTSMYLCATVGGANVLTFGAGSRLTVL.

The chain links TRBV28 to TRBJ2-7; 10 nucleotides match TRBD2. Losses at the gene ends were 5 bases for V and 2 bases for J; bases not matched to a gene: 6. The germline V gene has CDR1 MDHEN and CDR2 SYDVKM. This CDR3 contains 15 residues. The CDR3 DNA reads TGTGCCAGCAGTATGACTAGCGGGCGAACCTACGAGCAGTACTTC. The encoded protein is CASSMTSGRTYEQYF.

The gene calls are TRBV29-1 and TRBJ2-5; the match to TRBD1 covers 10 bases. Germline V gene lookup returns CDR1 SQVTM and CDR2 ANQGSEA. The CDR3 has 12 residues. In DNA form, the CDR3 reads TGCTACGGGACAGGGGAGACGGAGACCCAGTACTTC. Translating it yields CYGTGETETQYF.

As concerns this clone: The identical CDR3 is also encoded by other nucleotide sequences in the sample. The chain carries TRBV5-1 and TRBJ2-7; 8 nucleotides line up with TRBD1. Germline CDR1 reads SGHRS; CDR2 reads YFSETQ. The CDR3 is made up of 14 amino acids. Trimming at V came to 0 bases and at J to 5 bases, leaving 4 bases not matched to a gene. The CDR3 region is CASSLGQGSDEQYF. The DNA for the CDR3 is TGCGCCAGCAGCTTGGGACAGGGGTCGGACGAGCAGTACTTC.

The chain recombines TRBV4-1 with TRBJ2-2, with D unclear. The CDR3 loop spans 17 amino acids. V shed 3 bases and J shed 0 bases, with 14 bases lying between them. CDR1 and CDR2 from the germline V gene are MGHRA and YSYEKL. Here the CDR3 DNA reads TGCGCCAGCAGCCAGAGGTTAGACACATCGAACACCGGGGAGCTGTTTTTT. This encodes CASSQRLDTSNTGELFF.

CDR3 loop: CASSLEGGSGELFF. In DNA form, the CDR3 reads TGCGCCAGCAGCTTGGAAGGGGGCTCTGGGGAGCTGTTTTTT. This chain joins TRBV5-1 and TRBJ2-2, with 7 bases matching TRBD1. Unmatched junction bases numbered 4, after V lost 0 bases and J lost 8 bases. The CDR3 spans 14 residues. Germline V gives CDR1 SGHRS, CDR2 YFSETQ.

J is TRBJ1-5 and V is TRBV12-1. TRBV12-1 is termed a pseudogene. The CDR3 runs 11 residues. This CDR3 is CASSFRQPQHF. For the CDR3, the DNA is TGTGCCAGCAGCTTTCGTCAGCCCCAGCATTTT.

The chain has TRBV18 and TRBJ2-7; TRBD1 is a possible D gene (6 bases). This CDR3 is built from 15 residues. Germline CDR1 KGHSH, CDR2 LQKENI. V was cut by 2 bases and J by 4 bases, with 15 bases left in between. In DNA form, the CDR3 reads TGTGCCAGCTCACCAATGACAGGTCCCCTATACGAGCAGTACTTC. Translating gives CASSPMTGPLYEQYF.

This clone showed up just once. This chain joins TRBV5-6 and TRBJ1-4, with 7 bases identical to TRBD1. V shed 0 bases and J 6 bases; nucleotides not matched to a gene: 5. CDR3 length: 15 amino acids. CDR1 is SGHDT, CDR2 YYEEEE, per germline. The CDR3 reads CASSLGQGEYEKLFF. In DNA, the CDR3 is TGTGCCAGCAGCTTGGGACAGGGAGAGTATGAAAAACTGTTTTTT.